This TCR beta chain originates from a study of shared clonotypes between healthy human individuals. An even split of each subset's genomic DNA across several immunoSEQ plates was performed. Produced via immunoSEQ multiplex PCR; TCRdb's table is partial and in-frame only. The table shows more than 1.2 million clones, with about 98.5% occurring only once. Caucasian adults living in Nashville, Tennessee, provided all samples. The CDR3 is 15 amino acids. Trimming took 2 bases from V and 5 from J, leaving 15 bases between them. Germline V gene sequence: CDR1 MGHDK, CDR2 SYGVNS. This TCR was sampled from a man younger than 40 in good health. Sequenced input: naive CD4+ T cells sorted from blood. Sample subset: CD45RA+ positively selected. The rearrangement uses TRBV25-1 and TRBJ2-5; D may be TRBD1 or TRBD2 (6 bases each). CDR3 amino acids: CASSEGLRGVETQYF. The DNA for the CDR3 is TGTGCCAGCAGTGAAGGGTTGAGGGGGGTGGAGACCCAGTACTTC.